The clone carrying this T cell receptor beta chain was counted many times. V was clipped by 0 bases and J by 7 bases, with 7 bases between them. Germline values: CDR1 LNHNV, CDR2 YYDKDF (reference sequence). The CDR3 contains 12 residues. RNA transcripts served as template for amplifying TCR beta CDR3 sequences. Second-round multiplex PCR followed a first-round RT-PCR using HTBI primers. TCRdb re-called the multiplex PCR reads through MiXCR, storing one row per CDR3 protein. The data show over a million distinct CDR3 sequences, around a third seen once. This record comes from a study of Graves' ophthalmopathy and Graves' hyperthyroidism. The authors diagnosed from clinical symptoms, serum thyroxine, TRAb, thyroid ultrasound and orbital computed tomography.

This chain connects TRBV15 to TRBJ2-7, with unresolved D. The sequence was collected from an adult man with Graves' hyperthyroidism. The sequenced material came from peripheral blood or thyroid tissue (not recorded which). DNA of the CDR3: TGTGCCACCAGCAGAGATCACGGGGAGCAGTACTTC. It is translated as CATSRDHGEQYF.